The T cell receptor (beta chain) under discussion was sequenced for a study of shared clonotypes between healthy human individuals. Naivety among CD8 cells was defined by CD45RO negativity and positive CCR7 selection, thereby excluding terminally differentiated effector memory CD45RA+ cells. Generated by immunoSEQ multiplex PCR, the TCRdb table keeps only in-frame clones and is missing some. Of hundreds of thousands of clones in the sample, about 92% were seen once. The sequenced sample was naive CD8+ T cells sorted from blood. The TCR originated in a man aged 25-40 years in good health.

CDR3 DNA: TGTGCCAGCAGCCACCGGACTAGTGGGACCTACAATGAGCAGTTCTTC. Protein product: CASSHRTSGTYNEQFF. V usage is TRBV4-2 and J usage is TRBJ2-1; TRBD2 matches 7 bases. The CDR3 length is 16 residues. The germline gives CDR1 LGHNA, CDR2 YNFKEQ. The V segment lost 3 bases and the J segment 2 bases; nucleotides outside the gene matches: 7.